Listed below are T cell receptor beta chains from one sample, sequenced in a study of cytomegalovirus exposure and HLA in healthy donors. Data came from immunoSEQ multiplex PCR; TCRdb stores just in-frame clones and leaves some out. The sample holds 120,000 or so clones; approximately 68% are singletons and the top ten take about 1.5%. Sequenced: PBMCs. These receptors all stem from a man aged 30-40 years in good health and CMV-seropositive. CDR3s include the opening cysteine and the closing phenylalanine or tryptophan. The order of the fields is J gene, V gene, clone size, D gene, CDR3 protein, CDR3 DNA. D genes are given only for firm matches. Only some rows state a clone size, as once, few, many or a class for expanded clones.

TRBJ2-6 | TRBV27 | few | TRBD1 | CASSLLTGGFTGANVLTF | TGTGCCAGCAGTTTACTGACAGGGGGGTTCACTGGGGCCAACGTCCTGACTTTC
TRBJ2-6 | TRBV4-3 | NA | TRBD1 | CASRGTGGVSGANVLTF | TGCGCCAGCAGGGGGACAGGGGGCGTTTCTGGGGCCAACGTCCTGACTTTC
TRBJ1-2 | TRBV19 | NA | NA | CASSNPGRANYGYTF | TGTGCCAGTAGCAACCCGGGCAGGGCTAACTATGGCTACACCTTC
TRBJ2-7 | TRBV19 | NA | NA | CASRPSGGSYEQYF | TGTGCCAGTCGCCCCTCTGGCGGCTCCTACGAGCAGTACTTC
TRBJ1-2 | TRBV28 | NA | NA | CASSLWPPDSNYGYTF | TGTGCCAGCAGTTTATGGCCACCTGATAGTAACTATGGCTACACCTTC
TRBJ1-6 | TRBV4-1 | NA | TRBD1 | CASSQVSLVRGNSPLHF | TGCGCCAGCAGCCAAGTGAGTTTGGTCAGGGGGAATTCACCCCTCCACTTT
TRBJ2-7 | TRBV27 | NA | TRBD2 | CASSFLSLSASSGREYEQYF | TGTGCCAGCAGTTTTTTATCTCTAAGCGCGTCTAGCGGGAGGGAGTACGAGCAGTACTTC
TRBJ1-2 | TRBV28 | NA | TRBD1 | CASSRDRNYGYTF | TGTGCCAGCAGTCGGGACAGAAACTATGGCTACACCTTC
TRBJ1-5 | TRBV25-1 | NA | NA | CASSESVGGGQPQHF | TGTGCCAGCAGTGAATCGGTAGGGGGTGGTCAGCCCCAGCATTTT
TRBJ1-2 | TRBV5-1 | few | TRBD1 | CASSLEGLGGDYGYTF | TGCGCCAGCAGCTTGGAAGGTCTAGGGGGCGACTATGGCTACACCTTC
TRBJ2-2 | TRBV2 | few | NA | CASVPEVNTGELFF | TGTGCCAGCGTCCCCGAGGTGAACACCGGGGAGCTGTTTTTT
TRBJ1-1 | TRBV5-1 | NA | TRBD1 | CASRGQGGNTEAFF | TGCGCCAGCAGGGGACAGGGGGGAAACACTGAAGCTTTCTTT
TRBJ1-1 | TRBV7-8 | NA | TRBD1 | CASSLIGTGFTEAFF | TGTGCCAGCAGCTTAATTGGGACAGGGTTCACTGAAGCTTTCTTT
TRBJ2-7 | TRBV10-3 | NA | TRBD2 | CAIRGGLAGYEQYF | TGTGCCATCAGGGGGGGACTAGCGGGGTACGAGCAGTACTTC
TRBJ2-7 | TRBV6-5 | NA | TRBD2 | CASSTSGGNEQYF | TGTGCCAGCAGTACTAGCGGAGGGAACGAGCAGTACTTC
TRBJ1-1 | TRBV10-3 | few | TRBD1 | CAIRGQGINTEAFF | TGTGCCATCAGGGGACAGGGCATAAACACTGAAGCTTTCTTT
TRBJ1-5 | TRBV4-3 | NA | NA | CASSQARFNQPQHF | TGCGCCAGCAGCCAAGCGAGGTTTAATCAGCCCCAGCATTTT
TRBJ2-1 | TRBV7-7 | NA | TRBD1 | CASSPRTGSYNEQFF | TGTGCTAGCAGCCCTCGGACAGGCTCCTACAATGAGCAGTTCTTC
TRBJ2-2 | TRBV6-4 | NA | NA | CASSDGSRTSSGELFF | TGTGCCAGCAGTGACGGTTCTAGAACGTCGTCCGGGGAGCTGTTTTTT
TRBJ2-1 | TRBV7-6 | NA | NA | CASSLMTEIYNEQFF | TGTGCCAGCAGCTTGATGACAGAAATTTACAATGAGCAGTTCTTC
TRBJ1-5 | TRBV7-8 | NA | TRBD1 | CASSLATGGYQPQHF | TGTGCCAGCAGCTTAGCGACAGGGGGTTATCAGCCCCAGCATTTT
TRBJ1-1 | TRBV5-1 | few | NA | CASSLGGDTEAFF | TGCGCCAGCAGCTTGGGGGGAGACACTGAAGCTTTCTTT
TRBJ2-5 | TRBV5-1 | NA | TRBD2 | CASRSLAGGRRETQYF | TGCGCCAGCAGGAGTCTAGCGGGAGGCCGGAGGGAGACCCAGTACTTC